This T cell receptor (beta chain) was identified in a study of glioma-infiltrating T cells. Study conclusions and caveats: Non-neoplastic patients had below-expected tissue-blood divergence, while all gliomas exceeded expectation. Very few CDR3 sequences were shared between tissue and blood.

This clonotype was found many times. The target antigen is unknown. CDR3 size: 14 residues. V was pared by 2 bases and J by 6 bases, with 7 bases of the junction left unmatched. CDR1 is MNHNY, CDR2 SVGAGI, per germline (reference sequence). TCR alpha and beta CDR3 regions were amplified from RNA using iRepertoire nested multiplex PCR. One-step reverse transcription and amplification started from about 100-400 ng of tissue mRNA or PBMC total RNA. TCRdb independently ran MiXCR on the multiplex PCR reads; one entry per CDR3 protein. This sample has around 90,000 distinct CDR3 sequences, with approximately 39% found just once.

Sequencing input: glioma tissue, nonneoplastic brain tissue, or PBMCs (not recorded which). The sequence was obtained from a human donor with low-grade glioma or glioblastoma, undergoing nonglioma brain surgery, or in good health (not recorded which). V and J are TRBV6-6 and TRBJ2-7; 7 nucleotides align to TRBD2. CDR3 bases: TGTGCCAGCAGTTACCGGTATGGCGGGAGCGAGCAGTACTTC. Protein sequence: CASSYRYGGSEQYF.